The 21 T cell receptor beta chains reported below all come from one sample, sequenced in a study of blood T cell repertoires in COVID-19. Sequenced by immunoSEQ multiplex PCR; TCRdb stores in-frame clones only, minus some. The sample lists roughly 190,000 clones; more than 75% were seen once. The sample taken for sequencing was peripheral blood. These receptors came from a man in his 70s with acute or convalescent COVID-19.

The rearrangement joins TRBV2 to TRBJ2-1; 10 bases align to TRBD2. The CDR3 sequence is 17 residues long. Germline CDR1 is SNHLY and CDR2 is FYNNEI. V was pared by 3 bases and J by 5 bases, with 10 bases of the junction left unmatched. The CDR3 loop is CASSDGVSGRRDNEQFF. The CDR3 DNA is TGTGCCAGCAGTGACGGCGTTAGCGGGAGGAGGGACAATGAGCAGTTCTTC.

The chain employs TRBV4-3 and TRBJ2-3, with D maybe TRBD2 (6 bases). Germline V gene sequence: CDR1 LGHNA, CDR2 YSLEER. The CDR3 sequence is 14 residues long. Trimming stripped 4 bases from V and 5 bases from J, with 13 bases between. This CDR3 reads CASSLGTHEDTQYF. CDR3 DNA: TGCGCCAGCAGCCTCGGGACTCATGAAGATACGCAGTATTTT.

Here the CDR3 DNA reads TGTGCCAGCAGTTCTGGCGGGACTCCGTCAGATACGCAGTATTTT. It codes for CASSSGGTPSDTQYF. The chain recombines TRBV28 with TRBJ2-3, with D tentatively TRBD2 (6 bases). Per germline, CDR1 MDHEN and CDR2 SYDVKM. The CDR3 is made up of 15 amino acids. Trimming left V 4 bases short and J 4 bases short, with 15 bases between.

V gene TRBV4-2 combines with J gene TRBJ2-5, with 11 bases identical to TRBD2. In germline, CDR1 is LGHNA, CDR2 YNFKEQ. CDR3 length equals 16 residues. Trimming at V came to 4 bases and at J to 5 bases, leaving 9 bases not matched to a gene. CDR3: CASSLNLAGGRETQYF. The CDR3 nucleotides are TGTGCCAGCAGCCTTAATCTAGCGGGGGGCAGGGAGACCCAGTACTTC.

The rearrangement uses TRBV9 and TRBJ2-5; 8 nucleotides align to TRBD1. Germline CDR1 is SGDLS and CDR2 is YYNGEE. The ends lost 0 bases at V and 4 bases at J; junction bases unmatched: 5. The CDR3 runs 15 residues. The CDR3 region has the DNA TGTGCCAGCAGCGTAGAGGCAGGGGGCCGAGAGACCCAGTACTTC. Translated: CASSVEAGGRETQYF.

The CDR3 DNA reads TGTGCCAGCAGCTTAGGACCGCGGGACACTGAAGCTTTCTTT. It is translated as CASSLGPRDTEAFF. This rearrangement joins TRBV7-2 to TRBJ1-1; D is unresolved. The CDR3 loop spans 14 amino acids. Germline CDR1 is SGHTA and CDR2 is FQGNSA. Trimming shortened V by 1 base and J by 3 bases, and 9 bases separated the two germline ends.

V is TRBV18 and J is TRBJ2-5; 7 bases are shared with TRBD2. V dropped 3 bases and J dropped 1; count of bases not matched to a gene: 5. Germline CDR1 KGHSH, CDR2 LQKENI. The CDR3 loop spans 15 amino acids. As DNA, the CDR3 is TGTGCCAGCTCACCCTCGGCGGGAGCCCAAGAGACCCAGTACTTC. Protein: CASSPSAGAQETQYF.

This chain connects TRBV28 to TRBJ1-6, with D perhaps TRBD1 (5 bases). The CDR3 spans 15 residues. V was clipped by 8 bases and J by 10 bases, with 21 bases between them. The germline gives CDR1 MDHEN, CDR2 SYDVKM. The CDR3 sequence is CASSDLGGGGSPLHF. The CDR3 nucleotides read TGTGCCAGCTCAGACCTCGGGGGGGGAGGGTCACCCCTCCACTTT.

The chain recombines TRBV7-2 with TRBJ2-7; a weak D match, TRBD1 (6 bases). The CDR3 runs to 13 residues. Per germline, CDR1 SGHTA and CDR2 FQGNSA. Trimming cost V 5 bases and J 3 bases, with 11 bases left between them. The CDR3 loop reads CASSRDTVYEQYF. The CDR3, as DNA: TGTGCCAGCAGCCGGGACACTGTCTACGAGCAGTACTTC.

The chain joins TRBV24-1 to TRBJ2-7; TRBD1 is a possible D gene (5 bases). Trimming took off 2 bases at V and 2 bases at J, with 9 bases between the two ends. CDR3 size: 14 residues. Per the germline V gene, CDR1 is KGHDR and CDR2 is SFDVKD. CDR3 residues: CATSDSGRTYEQYF. CDR3 sequence (DNA): TGTGCCACCAGTGATTCAGGGCGTACCTACGAGCAGTACTTC.

V gene TRBV28 combines with J gene TRBJ2-7; 7 bases match TRBD1. Germline loops: CDR1 MDHEN, CDR2 SYDVKM. The CDR3 consists of 20 residues. Unmatched junction bases numbered 21, after V lost 4 bases and J lost 0 bases. This CDR3 reads CASSSPGQPSTASSSYEQYF. The CDR3 DNA reads TGTGCCAGCAGTTCCCCGGGACAGCCTTCAACCGCATCCTCCTCCTACGAGCAGTACTTC.

This clone was detected only once. The V and J genes are TRBV4-2 and TRBJ2-2; 7 bases map to TRBD1. There are 16 residues in the CDR3. Germline CDR1 reads LGHNA; CDR2 reads YNFKEQ. The ends lost 0 bases at V and 7 bases at J; junction bases unmatched: 8. Here the CDR3 reads CASSQDPGQLGGELFF. The DNA of the CDR3 is TGTGCCAGCAGCCAAGACCCGGGACAGCTAGGCGGGGAGCTGTTTTTT.

The V gene is TRBV6-1, the J gene TRBJ2-7; D is perhaps TRBD2 (6 bases). The V gene lost 3 bases and the J gene lost 2 bases, with 14 bases spanning the gap. The CDR3 runs 15 residues. Germline V gene lookup returns CDR1 MNHNS and CDR2 SASEGT. CDR3 sequence reads: CASSDRSGLTYEQYF. The CDR3 DNA sequence: TGTGCCAGCAGTGATCGAAGCGGGCTTACCTACGAGCAGTACTTC.

The V and J genes are TRBV5-4 and TRBJ2-2, with 8 bases fitting TRBD1. Germline lookup yields CDR1 SGHNT and CDR2 YYREEE (reference sequence). Germline trimming cut 0 bases from V and 1 base from J; bases unmatched to any gene: 2. This CDR3 is 16 amino acids long. The CDR3 loop reads CASSLGGTGNTGELFF. The CDR3 DNA is TGTGCCAGCAGCTTGGGCGGGACAGGGAACACCGGGGAGCTGTTTTTT.

The rearrangement uses TRBV15 and TRBJ1-1, with a possible D match to TRBD1 (5 bases). The length of the CDR3 is 14 residues. Trimming took 5 bases from V and 10 from J, leaving 20 bases between them. Germline loops: CDR1 LNHNV, CDR2 YYDKDF (reference sequence). CDR3 protein: CATSEGGETSGAFF. The CDR3 DNA follows: TGTGCCACCAGCGAAGGAGGGGAAACGAGTGGAGCTTTCTTT.

This chain joins TRBV27 and TRBJ2-4, with a tentative D call TRBD1 (6 bases). The germline gives CDR1 MNHEY, CDR2 SMNVEV (reference sequence). The CDR3 consists of 14 residues. Trimming left V 5 bases short and J 5 bases short, with 13 bases between. CDR3 in amino acids: CASSRQAAENIQYF. The CDR3 DNA reads TGTGCCAGCAGTCGACAGGCGGCCGAAAACATTCAGTACTTC.

This chain connects TRBV14 to TRBJ1-2; 7 bases align to TRBD1. V gave up 0 bases and J gave up 6 bases; unmatched junction bases: 7. Germline CDR1 reads SGHDN; CDR2 reads FVKESK. The CDR3 is 15 amino acids. The CDR3 coding sequence is TGTGCCAGCAGCCAAGATATCGGACAGGTGGATGGCTACACCTTC. Residues: CASSQDIGQVDGYTF.

The chain carries TRBV5-1 and TRBJ2-5; TRBD2 matches at 12 bases. CDR3 length: 16 amino acids. The ends lost 4 bases at V and 1 base at J; junction bases unmatched: 5. Germline-derived CDR1 and CDR2 are SGHRS and YFSETQ. CDR3 residues: CASSPRTSGAQETQYF. CDR3 coding DNA: TGCGCCAGCAGCCCGAGGACTAGCGGGGCCCAAGAGACCCAGTACTTC.

The chain is built from TRBV4-3 and TRBJ1-1; no reliable D call. The V end lost 0 bases, the J end lost 0 bases, and 8 bases lay between the germline ends. The CDR3 is 15 amino acids. CDR1 is LGHNA and CDR2 is YSLEER in the germline V gene. This chain's CDR3 is CASSQESTLNTEAFF. CDR3 bases: TGCGCCAGCAGCCAAGAGAGTACTTTGAACACTGAAGCTTTCTTT.

This rearrangement joins TRBV9 to TRBJ1-2, with D maybe TRBD1 (6 bases). Trimming took 6 bases from V and 4 from J, leaving 10 bases between them. CDR1 and CDR2 (germline): SGDLS, YYNGEE. The CDR3 runs to 12 residues. The CDR3 sequence: CASNGDTYGYTF. The CDR3 DNA is TGTGCCAGCAACGGGGACACCTATGGCTACACCTTC.

The rearrangement uses TRBV6-1 and TRBJ1-1, with D unresolved. The V gene lost 0 bases and the J gene lost 6 bases, with 11 bases spanning the gap. The length of the CDR3 is 14 residues. The germline V gene has CDR1 MNHNS and CDR2 SASEGT. In DNA, the CDR3 is TGTGCCAGCAGTGAAGCGTTATGGGCCTCTGAAGCTTTCTTT. It codes for CASSEALWASEAFF.